One and the same sample provided the 3 T cell receptor beta chains below, sequenced in a study of cytomegalovirus exposure and HLA in healthy donors. The PCR was carried out with 60 Vbeta primers and 13 Jbeta primers. Sequencing used immunoSEQ multiplex PCR; TCRdb keeps in-frame clones, though not all of them. The table lists about 93,000 clones, under 90% of them singletons. Sequencing was done on a sample of PBMCs. These TCRs come from a middle-aged man in good health and CMV-seronegative.

The rearrangement uses TRBV30 and TRBJ2-5; D is uncertain. CDR3 length: 13 amino acids. Germline CDR1 GTSNPN, CDR2 SVGIG (reference sequence). Trimming removed 2 bases at V and 4 bases at J, with 11 bases between. The CDR3 nucleotides read TGTGCCTGGAGTCGTAGTAACCTAGAGACCCAGTACTTC. Encoded protein: CAWSRSNLETQYF.

J is TRBJ2-1 and V is TRBV7-9, with TRBD1 matching over 9 bases. The CDR3 length is 15 residues. Looked up from germline, CDR1 is SEHNR and CDR2 is FQNEAQ (reference sequence). Trimming removed 5 bases from V and 7 bases from J; junction bases left unmatched: 9. CDR3: CASSQTGGGWNEQFF. The CDR3 nucleotides read TGTGCCAGCAGCCAGACAGGGGGTGGTTGGAATGAGCAGTTCTTC.

In this sample, this clone turned up a few times. V gene TRBV4-3 combines with J gene TRBJ2-1; 9 positions match TRBD2. From germline, CDR1 is LGHNA and CDR2 YSLEER. Unmatched junction bases numbered 10, after V lost 4 bases and J lost 6 bases. The CDR3 length is 16 residues. Here the CDR3 reads CASSPPPGTSLNEQFF. DNA for the CDR3: TGCGCCAGCAGCCCCCCACCCGGGACTAGCCTCAATGAGCAGTTCTTC.